The 9 T cell receptor beta chains below come from one sample, sequenced in a study of cytomegalovirus exposure and HLA in healthy donors. PCR was performed using 60 Vbeta and 13 Jbeta primers. Repertoires were generated with immunoSEQ multiplex PCR, while TCRdb's copy carries only in-frame clones and drops some. The sample shows about 120,000 clones, about 62% of them seen only once. Sample: PBMCs. The receptors derive from a woman aged 40-49 years in good health and CMV-seropositive.

The J gene is TRBJ1-1, the V gene TRBV7-9; D might be TRBD1 (6 bases). Germline V CDR1 and CDR2: SEHNR, FQNEAQ (reference sequence). The CDR3 covers 12 residues. V shed 4 bases and J shed 7 bases, with 10 bases lying between them. In nucleotides, the CDR3 is TGTGCCAGCAGCTACCGGGACAATGAAGCTTTCTTT. Translation: CASSYRDNEAFF.

This rearrangement joins TRBV19 to TRBJ2-7; 7 bases match TRBD2. J was trimmed by 6 bases and V by 2 bases; bases with no gene match: 7. This CDR3 has 14 residues. CDR1 LNHDA and CDR2 SQIVND come from the germline V gene (reference sequence). The CDR3 DNA follows: TGTGCCAGTAGTATAACGGGAGGAGTTTCCGAGCAGTACTTC. It encodes CASSITGGVSEQYF.

This clone was recorded once. This sequence joins TRBV6-7 and TRBJ2-3, with D possibly being TRBD1 (6 bases). TRBV6-7 is placed among ORFs of uncertain function. V was cut by 7 bases and J by 2 bases, with 16 bases left in between. The CDR3 consists of 15 residues. For the CDR3, the DNA is TGTGCCAGCATCAAAGGGGGATGCGTCACAGATACGCAGTATTTT. Protein sequence: CASIKGGCVTDTQYF.

The chain uses TRBV6-5 and TRBJ2-7; 8 nucleotides match TRBD2. V lost 9 bases to trimming and J lost 0 bases; unmatched junction nucleotides: 4. The length of the CDR3 is 13 residues. Germline V CDR1 and CDR2: MNHEY, SVGAGI. CDR3: CASQSGSSYEQYF. CDR3 bases: TGTGCCAGTCAGAGCGGGAGCTCCTACGAGCAGTACTTC.

The J gene is TRBJ1-1, the V gene TRBV7-9, with TRBD1 matching over 7 bases. The V gene's germline CDR1 is SEHNR and CDR2 FQNEAQ (reference sequence). V trimming: 4 bases; J trimming: 3 bases; junction bases outside the gene matches: 2. The length of the CDR3 is 13 residues. Here the CDR3 reads CASSSQGDTEAFF. The CDR3 nucleotides read TGTGCCAGCAGCTCCCAGGGGGACACTGAAGCTTTCTTT. Based on the CDR3 plus reference TRBV7-9 and TRBJ1-1, the full variable domain is DTGVSQNPRHKITKRGQNVTFRCDPISEHNRLYWYRQTLGQGPEFLTYFQNEAQLEKSRLLSDRFSAERPKGSFSTLEIQRTEQGDSAMYLCASSSQGDTEAFFGQGTRLTVV.

The chain is built from TRBV21-1 and TRBJ2-4; TRBD2, the table's D call, lacks a check against the DNA. TRBV21-1 is marked as a pseudogene. The CDR3 loop spans 17 amino acids. The CDR3 region has the DNA TGTGCCAGCAGCAAAGCGGGGGGGATCTCGGGCAAAAACATTCAGTACTTC. Translating gives CASSKAGGISGKNIQYF.

This chain links TRBV9 with TRBJ2-7; D is perhaps TRBD2 (5 bases). Trimming removed 3 bases at V and 5 bases at J, with 15 bases between. Germline assignment: CDR1 SGDLS and CDR2 YYNGEE. The CDR3 sequence is 14 residues long. The chain's CDR3 is CASSGQGRGNEQYF. CDR3 bases: TGTGCCAGCAGCGGGCAAGGGAGAGGGAACGAGCAGTACTTC.

This chain joins TRBV5-4 and TRBJ2-1, with 10 positions matching TRBD1. The germline CDR1 and CDR2 sequences are SGHNT and YYREEE (reference sequence). V lost 2 bases to trimming and J lost 6 bases; unmatched junction nucleotides: 5. This CDR3 is built from 15 residues. Written as DNA, the CDR3 is TGTGCCAGCAGCTTAGCCGGGACAGGGGTCAATGAGCAGTTCTTC. It specifies CASSLAGTGVNEQFF.

This chain connects TRBV19 to TRBJ2-1; no clear D. The CDR3 covers 15 residues. The V end lost 2 bases, the J end lost 2 bases, and 10 bases lay between the germline ends. Germline V gene data show CDR1 as LNHDA and CDR2 as SQIVND (reference sequence). The CDR3 loop is CASSISRLPYNEQFF. DNA for the CDR3: TGTGCCAGTAGTATATCACGACTCCCCTACAATGAGCAGTTCTTC. Full variable domain (missing parts from reference TRBV19 and TRBJ2-1): DGGITQSPKYLFRKEGQNVTLSCEQNLNHDAMYWYRQDPGQGLRLIYYSQIVNDFQKGDIAEGYSVSREKKESFPLTVTSAQKNPTAFYLCASSISRLPYNEQFFGPGTRLTVL.